This is a list of T cell receptor beta chains from one sample in a study of blood T cell repertoires in COVID-19. Sequencing used immunoSEQ multiplex PCR; TCRdb keeps in-frame clones, though not all of them. Altogether tens of thousands of clones are present, 91% being singletons, with the ten largest covering more than 5.5%. Sequencing was done on a sample of peripheral blood. The receptors originated from a man in his forties or fifties with active COVID-19. The CDR3 runs from the conserved cysteine through the conserved F or W. Clone size is stated in some rows and not others, as once, few, many or a class when expanded.

>few|TRBV5-4|TRBJ2-5
CASSFSGAQETQYF
>-|TRBV27|TRBJ2-3
CASSAAARGTQYF
>few|TRBV5-6|TRBJ2-2
CASSRGTGGTGELFF
>-|TRBV28|TRBJ1-2
CASSTTGALGYGYTF
>-|TRBV19|TRBJ2-6
CASSSLAGANVLTF
>-|TRBV7-2|TRBJ1-2
CASSSDSSAGYGYTF
>-|TRBV27|TRBJ2-2
CASSPDWAGGPRAGELFF
>-|TRBV2|TRBJ2-5
CATSGGYQETQYF
>-|TRBV12-5|TRBJ1-6
CASGLVAGQGTPLHF
>-|TRBV7-9|TRBJ1-1
CASSLAAWGHMNTEAFF
>once|TRBV11-2|TRBJ2-1
CASSLGSGRGNEQFF
>-|TRBV7-2|TRBJ2-1
CASSSAGGEQFF
>-|TRBV6-2/TRBV6-3|TRBJ2-1
CASSYGLAGYEQFF
>-|TRBV20-1|TRBJ2-7
CSASPGTSGSSEQYF
>once|TRBV28|TRBJ1-1
CASSLWRGRIDTEAFF
>-|TRBV2|TRBJ1-4
CASSETGFEKLFF
>-|TRBV12-3/TRBV12-4|TRBJ2-1
CASSLTANNEQFF
>-|TRBV30|TRBJ2-7
CAWSASGRAKEQYF
>once|TRBV11-2|TRBJ2-7
CASSLDPRVKTYEQYF
>-|TRBV24-1|TRBJ1-5
CATSDSRAPGQPQHF
>once|TRBV5-1|TRBJ2-5
CASSLGASGLRQETQYF
>once|TRBV10-1|TRBJ1-1
CASSGQTNTEAFF
>-|TRBV29-1|TRBJ2-1
CSGTGTYNEQFF
>-|TRBV4-3|TRBJ2-3
CASSLGLDTDTQYF
>-|TRBV3-1/TRBV3-2|TRBJ1-1
CASSQEVFRVNTEAFF
>-|TRBV15|TRBJ2-5
CATSRDPAGGGETQYF
>-|TRBV28|TRBJ2-6
CASTPAGEAGANVLTF
>once|TRBV3-1/TRBV3-2|TRBJ2-5
CASTSAGLAGAGETQYF
>-|TRBV28|TRBJ1-5
CASSYTGGGPQHF
>-|TRBV5-1|TRBJ2-5
CASSLVRGPQETQYF
>-|TRBV7-8|TRBJ1-5
CASSLVRYSNQPQHF
>-|TRBV18|TRBJ1-3
CASSERQFSGNTIYF
>-|TRBV5-1|TRBJ2-5
CASSLAEQQTQYF
>-|TRBV7-2|TRBJ2-1
CASSLPRVHNEQFF
>-|TRBV4-2|TRBJ2-1
CASSQTGLEREQFF
>once|TRBV21-1|TRBJ2-5
CASSNNEWGGETQYF
>-|TRBV18|TRBJ2-7
CASSPGRGEQYF
>-|TRBV3-1/TRBV3-2|TRBJ2-1
CASSRLGGGSHEQFF
>-|TRBV4-2|TRBJ1-4
CASSLQNTGAGEKLFF
>-|TRBV12-3/TRBV12-4|TRBJ1-2
CASSLGGNYGYTF
>-|TRBV2|TRBJ2-3
CARGGSGVGDTQYF
>once|TRBV15|TRBJ2-7
CATSIQGREQYF
>-|TRBV19|TRBJ1-2
CASSPGQGVPNYGYTF
>-|TRBV6-5|TRBJ2-1
CASSYNRGYNEQFF
>-|TRBV5-1|TRBJ2-1
CASSITSGNYNEQFF
>-|TRBV3-1/TRBV3-2|TRBJ2-2
CASSLLSGMRGTGELFF
>-|TRBV10-2|TRBJ2-2
CASNQVIGELFF
>-|TRBV6-5|TRBJ2-7
CASSYRPGPYEQYF
>-|TRBV6-5|TRBJ1-6
CASMPPTGDSPLHF
>once|TRBV6-5|TRBJ1-5
CASSLRQSNQPQHF